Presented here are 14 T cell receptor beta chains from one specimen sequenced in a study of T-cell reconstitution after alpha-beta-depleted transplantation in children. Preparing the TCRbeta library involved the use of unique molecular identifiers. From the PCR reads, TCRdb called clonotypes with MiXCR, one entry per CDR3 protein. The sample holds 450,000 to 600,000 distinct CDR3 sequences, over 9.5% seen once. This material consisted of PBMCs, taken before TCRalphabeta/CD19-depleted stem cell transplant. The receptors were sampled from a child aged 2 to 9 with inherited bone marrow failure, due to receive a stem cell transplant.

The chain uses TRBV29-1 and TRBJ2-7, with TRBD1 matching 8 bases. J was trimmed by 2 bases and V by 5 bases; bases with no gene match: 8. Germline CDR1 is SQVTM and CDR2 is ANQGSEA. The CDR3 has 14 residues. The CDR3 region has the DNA TGCAGCGTTCTCCGGGACAGGACCACCTACGAGCAGTACTTC. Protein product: CSVLRDRTTYEQYF.

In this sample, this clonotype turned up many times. The CDR3 sequence is CASSPIGGPDTQYF. The CDR3 DNA reads as TGTGCCAGCAGTCCCATAGGGGGCCCAGATACGCAGTATTTT. The V and J genes are TRBV27 and TRBJ2-3, with 7 bases fitting TRBD1. Germline V CDR1 and CDR2: MNHEY, SMNVEV (reference sequence). The CDR3 length is 14 residues. Losses at the gene ends were 5 bases for V and 4 bases for J; bases not matched to a gene: 6.

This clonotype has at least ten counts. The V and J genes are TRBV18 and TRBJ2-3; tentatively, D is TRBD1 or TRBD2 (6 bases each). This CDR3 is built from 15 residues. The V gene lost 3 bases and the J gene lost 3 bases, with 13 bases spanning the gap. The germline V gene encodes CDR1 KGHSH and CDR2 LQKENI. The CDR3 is CASSPERGATDTQYF. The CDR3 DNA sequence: TGTGCCAGCTCACCGGAAAGGGGGGCGACAGATACGCAGTATTTT.

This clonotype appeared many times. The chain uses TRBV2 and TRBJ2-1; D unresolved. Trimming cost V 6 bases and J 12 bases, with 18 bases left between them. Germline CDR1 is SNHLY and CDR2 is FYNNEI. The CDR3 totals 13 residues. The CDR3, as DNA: TGTGCCAGCAGGGGAACCAAGGGTCCCGGGCAGTTCTTC. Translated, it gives CASRGTKGPGQFF.

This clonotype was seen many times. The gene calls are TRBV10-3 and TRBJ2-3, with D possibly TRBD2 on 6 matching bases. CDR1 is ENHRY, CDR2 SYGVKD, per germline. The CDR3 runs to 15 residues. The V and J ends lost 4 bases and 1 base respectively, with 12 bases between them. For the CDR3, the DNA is TGTGCCATCAGTGGGGAACGCGGGGGCACAGATACGCAGTATTTT. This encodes CAISGERGGTDTQYF.

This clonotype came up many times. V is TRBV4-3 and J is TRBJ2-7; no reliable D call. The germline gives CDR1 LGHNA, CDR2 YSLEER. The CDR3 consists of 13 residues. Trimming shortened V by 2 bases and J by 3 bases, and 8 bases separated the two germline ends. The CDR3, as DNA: TGCGCCAGCAGCCAATCTTACGGCTACGAGCAGTACTTC. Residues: CASSQSYGYEQYF.

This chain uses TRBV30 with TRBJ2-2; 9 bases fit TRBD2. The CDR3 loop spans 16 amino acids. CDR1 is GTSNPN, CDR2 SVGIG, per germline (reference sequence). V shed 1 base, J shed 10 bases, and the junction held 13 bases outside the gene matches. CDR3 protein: CAWSGASGTWRAELFF. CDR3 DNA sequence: TGTGCCTGGAGTGGGGCTAGCGGGACCTGGCGAGCGGAGCTGTTTTTT.

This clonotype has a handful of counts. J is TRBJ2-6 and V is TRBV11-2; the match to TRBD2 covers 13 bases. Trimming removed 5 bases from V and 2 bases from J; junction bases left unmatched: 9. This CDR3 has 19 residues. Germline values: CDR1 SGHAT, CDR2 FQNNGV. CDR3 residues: CASSRLVGTSGTGANVLTF. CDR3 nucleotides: TGTGCCAGCAGCCGTCTAGTGGGGACTAGCGGGACTGGGGCCAACGTCCTGACTTTC.

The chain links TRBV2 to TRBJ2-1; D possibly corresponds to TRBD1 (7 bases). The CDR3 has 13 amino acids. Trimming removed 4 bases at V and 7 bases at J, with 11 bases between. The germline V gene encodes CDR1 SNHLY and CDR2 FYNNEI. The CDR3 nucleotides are TGTGCCAGCAGTGTCAGGGGGGATAATGAGCAGTTCTTC. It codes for CASSVRGDNEQFF.

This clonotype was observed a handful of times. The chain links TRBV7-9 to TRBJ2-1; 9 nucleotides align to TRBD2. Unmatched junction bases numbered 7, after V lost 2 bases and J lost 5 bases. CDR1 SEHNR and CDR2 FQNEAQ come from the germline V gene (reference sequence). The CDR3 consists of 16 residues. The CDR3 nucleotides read TGTGCCAGCAGCTTACGCCAGGGACTAGCCGACAATGAGCAGTTCTTC. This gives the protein CASSLRQGLADNEQFF.

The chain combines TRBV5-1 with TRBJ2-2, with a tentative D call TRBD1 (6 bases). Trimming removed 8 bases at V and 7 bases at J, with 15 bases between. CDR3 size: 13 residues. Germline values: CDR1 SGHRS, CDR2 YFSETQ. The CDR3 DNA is TGCGCCAGTGGACAGTATGGATTCGGGGAGCTGTTTTTT. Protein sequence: CASGQYGFGELFF. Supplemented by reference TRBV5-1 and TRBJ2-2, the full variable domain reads KAGVTQTPRYLIKTRGQQVTLSCSPISGHRSVSWYQQTPGQGLQFLFEYFSETQRNKGNFPGRFSGRQFSNSRSEMNVSTLELGDSALYLCASGQYGFGELFFGEGSRLTVL.

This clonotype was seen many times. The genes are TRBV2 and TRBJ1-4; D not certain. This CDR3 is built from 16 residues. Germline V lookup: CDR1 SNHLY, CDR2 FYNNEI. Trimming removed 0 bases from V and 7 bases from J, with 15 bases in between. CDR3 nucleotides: TGTGCCAGCAGTGAAGCAAAGTATCTCACTGGTGAAAAACTGTTTTTT. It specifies CASSEAKYLTGEKLFF.

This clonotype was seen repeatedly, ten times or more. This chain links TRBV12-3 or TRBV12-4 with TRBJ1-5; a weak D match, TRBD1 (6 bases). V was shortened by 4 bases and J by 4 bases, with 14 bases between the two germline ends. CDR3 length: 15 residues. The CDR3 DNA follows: TGTGCCAGCAGTTATGGGGCAGGGGATAATCAGCCCCAGCATTTT. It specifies CASSYGAGDNQPQHF.

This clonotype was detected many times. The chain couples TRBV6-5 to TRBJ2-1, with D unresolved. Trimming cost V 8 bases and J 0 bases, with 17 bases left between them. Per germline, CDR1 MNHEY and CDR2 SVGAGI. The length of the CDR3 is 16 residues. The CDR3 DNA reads TGTGCCAGCTGCCGGGTCCGGGTAAGCTCCTACAATGAGCAGTTCTTC. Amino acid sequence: CASCRVRVSSYNEQFF.